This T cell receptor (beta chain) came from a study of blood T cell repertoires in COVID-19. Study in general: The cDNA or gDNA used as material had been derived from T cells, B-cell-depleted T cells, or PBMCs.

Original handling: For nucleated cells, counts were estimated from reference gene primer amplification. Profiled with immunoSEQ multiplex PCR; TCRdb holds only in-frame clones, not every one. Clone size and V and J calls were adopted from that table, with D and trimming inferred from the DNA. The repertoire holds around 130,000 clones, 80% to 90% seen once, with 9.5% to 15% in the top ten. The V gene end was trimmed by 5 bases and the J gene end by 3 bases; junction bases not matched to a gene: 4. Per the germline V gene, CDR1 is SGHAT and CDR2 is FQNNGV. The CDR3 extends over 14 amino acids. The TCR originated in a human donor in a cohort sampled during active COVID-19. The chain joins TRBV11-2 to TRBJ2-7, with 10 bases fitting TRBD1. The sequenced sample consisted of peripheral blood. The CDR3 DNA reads TGTGCCAGCAGCGTATGGACAGGGGGCTACGAGCAGTACTTC. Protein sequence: CASSVWTGGYEQYF. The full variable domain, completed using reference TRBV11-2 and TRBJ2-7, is EAGVAQSPRYKIIEKRQSVAFWCNPISGHATLYWYQQILGQGPKLLIQFQNNGVVDDSQLPKDRFSAERLKGVDSTLKIQPAKLEDSAVYLCASSVWTGGYEQYFGPGTRLTVT.